These 32 T cell receptor beta chains came from one sample sequenced in a study of blood T cell repertoires in COVID-19. Assay: immunoSEQ multiplex PCR; the TCRdb copy retains only in-frame clones and omits some. The repertoire has around 100,000 clones, roughly 85% of them found once; the top ten carry approximately 1.5%. Sequencing was done on a sample of peripheral blood. These receptor sequences come from a man in his forties with acute or convalescent COVID-19.

The chain links TRBV5-4 to TRBJ2-7; 10 bases are shared with TRBD1. The CDR3 has 13 amino acids. After removal of 5 bases from V and 6 bases from J, the junction contained 5 bases not matched to a gene. Looked up from germline, CDR1 is SGHNT and CDR2 is YYREEE (reference sequence). The CDR3 bases are TGTGCCAGCAGGTCGGGACAGGGGACCGAGCAGTACTTC. This encodes CASRSGQGTEQYF.

This clone was seen a single time. The chain uses TRBV14 and TRBJ1-4; D gene uncertain. With 3 bases removed from V and 7 bases from J, the gap between germline ends came to 9 bases. CDR3 size: 13 residues. Germline loops: CDR1 SGHDN, CDR2 FVKESK. As DNA, the CDR3 is TGTGCCAGCAGCCAGCAGAGGAGTGAAAAACTGTTTTTT. Translation: CASSQQRSEKLFF.

The chain uses TRBV2 and TRBJ1-5; 9 bases map to TRBD1. This CDR3 region has 14 residues. Germline CDR1 and CDR2: SNHLY and FYNNEI. V gave up 6 bases and J gave up 5 bases; unmatched junction bases: 5. CDR3 loop: CASSPGTGYQPQHF. In DNA, the CDR3 is TGTGCCAGCAGCCCCGGGACAGGGTATCAGCCCCAGCATTTT.

V and J are TRBV5-5 and TRBJ2-7, with 8 nucleotides matching TRBD1. CDR3 length equals 15 residues. Germline CDR1 and CDR2: SGHKS and YYEKEE (reference sequence). The junction had 11 bases not matched to a gene; V was cut back by 4 bases and J by 5 bases. In nucleotides, the CDR3 is TGTGCCAGCAGCCCTGGGACAGGAGTTTCCCACGAGCAGTACTTC. Amino acids: CASSPGTGVSHEQYF.

This clone showed up just once. The rearrangement joins TRBV9 to TRBJ2-1; 9 bases line up with TRBD2. The CDR3 consists of 15 residues. V lost 0 bases, J lost 6 bases, and 4 bases stayed unmatched. CDR1 and CDR2 from the germline V gene are SGDLS and YYNGEE. CDR3 protein: CASSVALAGLNEQFF. Written as DNA, the CDR3 is TGTGCCAGCAGCGTAGCACTAGCGGGTCTCAATGAGCAGTTCTTC.

This clone has more than one count but fewer than ten. In DNA form, the CDR3 reads TGTGCCAGCAGCGTCGGGAGTCAGTCTAATGAGCAGTTCTTC. Its translation: CASSVGSQSNEQFF. The chain is built from TRBV7-3 and TRBJ2-1; D is possibly TRBD2 (6 bases). The germline gives CDR1 SGHTA, CDR2 FQGTGA. Trimming removed 5 bases from V and 7 bases from J, with 15 bases in between. CDR3 length: 14 residues.

This sequence joins TRBV6-5 and TRBJ2-2; 13 bases align to TRBD2. The CDR3 runs to 15 residues. The junction had 3 bases not matched to a gene; V was cut back by 6 bases and J by 5 bases. Looked up from germline, CDR1 is MNHEY and CDR2 is SVGAGI. The CDR3, as DNA: TGTGCCAGCAGACCGGGACTAGCGGGAACCGGGGAGCTGTTTTTT. Translated, it gives CASRPGLAGTGELFF.

The rearrangement uses TRBV3-1 (or the pseudogene TRBV3-2) and TRBJ2-3; 10 bases map to TRBD2. The V and J ends lost 4 bases and 3 bases, in that order; junction bases with no gene match: 4. CDR1 is LGHDT and CDR2 is YNNKEL in the germline V gene (reference sequence). This CDR3 is built from 15 residues. The DNA for the CDR3 is TGTGCCAGCAGCCGGATAGCGGGGGGTACAGATACGCAGTATTTT. It translates to CASSRIAGGTDTQYF.

There are a few counts of this clone. The gene calls are TRBV14 and TRBJ1-2; D gene ambiguous. Germline CDR1 and CDR2: SGHDN and FVKESK. Trimming left V 3 bases short and J 5 bases short, with 10 bases between. This CDR3 has 13 residues. The CDR3 spells CASSQAGGYGYTF. The CDR3 DNA follows: TGTGCCAGCAGCCAGGCGGGAGGTTATGGCTACACCTTC. Supplemented by reference TRBV14 and TRBJ1-2, the full variable domain reads EAGVTQFPSHSVIEKGQTVTLRCDPISGHDNLYWYRRVMGKEIKFLLHFVKESKQDESGMPNNRFLAERTGGTYSTLKVQPAELEDSGVYFCASSQAGGYGYTFGSGTRLTVV.

The chain carries TRBV5-1 and TRBJ2-2; TRBD1 agrees at 9 bases. V lost 4 bases, J lost 0 bases, and 4 bases stayed unmatched. The germline V gene encodes CDR1 SGHRS and CDR2 YFSETQ. This CDR3 comprises 16 residues. The CDR3, as DNA: TGCGCCAGCAGCACCCGGGACAGGGCGAACACCGGGGAGCTGTTTTTT. Its protein product is CASSTRDRANTGELFF.

CDR3 in amino acids: CASSLVGQQETQYF. The CDR3 coding sequence is TGTGCCAGCAGCTTAGTGGGACAGCAAGAGACCCAGTACTTC. V gene TRBV7-2 combines with J gene TRBJ2-5; 7 nucleotides line up with TRBD1. Germline CDR1 reads SGHTA; CDR2 reads FQGNSA. The length of the CDR3 is 14 residues. After removal of 1 base from V and 2 bases from J, the junction contained 1 base not matched to a gene.

The chain uses TRBV6-6 and TRBJ1-5; D remains ambiguous. V was clipped by 10 bases and J by 1 base, with 14 bases between them. Germline CDR1 reads MNHNY; CDR2 reads SVGAGI (reference sequence). The CDR3 spans 14 residues. The CDR3 DNA follows: TGTGCCACTAGACCTCAAGGAAGCAATCAGCCCCAGCATTTT. This codes for CATRPQGSNQPQHF.

The chain is built from TRBV21-1 and TRBJ1-5; TRBD1, the table's D call, lacks a check against the DNA. TRBV21-1 corresponds to a pseudogene. The CDR3 spans 14 residues. CDR3 amino acids: CARTGTGPNQPQHF. CDR3 sequence (DNA): TGTGCCAGAACCGGGACAGGGCCGAATCAGCCCCAGCATTTT.

V is TRBV2 and J is TRBJ1-2; possible D gene TRBD1, 5 bases. The length of the CDR3 is 12 residues. Germline V gene data show CDR1 as SNHLY and CDR2 as FYNNEI. V lost 5 bases, J lost 4 bases, and 8 bases lay in between. CDR3 amino acids: CASSLDSYGYTF. The CDR3 region has the DNA TGTGCCAGCAGTCTTGACAGCTATGGCTACACCTTC.

The rearrangement links TRBV7-9 to TRBJ2-3; the match to TRBD2 covers 11 bases. CDR1 is SEHNR and CDR2 is FQNEAQ in the germline V gene (reference sequence). V shed 2 bases, J shed 6 bases, and the junction held 4 bases outside the gene matches. The CDR3 runs 15 residues. CDR3 in DNA: TGTGCCAGCAGCTTACTAGCGGGAGGTGGTGATACGCAGTATTTT. Amino acid sequence: CASSLLAGGGDTQYF.

V and J are TRBV18 and TRBJ1-2; a weak D match, TRBD1 (6 bases). Germline values: CDR1 KGHSH, CDR2 LQKENI. The CDR3 extends over 15 amino acids. V lost 2 bases, J lost 2 bases, and 12 bases lay in between. CDR3 in amino acids: CASSPTGGANYGYTF. CDR3 in DNA: TGTGCCAGCTCACCAACGGGGGGCGCGAACTATGGCTACACCTTC.

The rearrangement joins TRBV29-1 to TRBJ1-1; no reliable D call. CDR1 is SQVTM and CDR2 is ANQGSEA in the germline V gene. This CDR3 has 11 amino acids. V was trimmed by 7 bases and J by 1 base, leaving 7 bases between them. CDR3 region: CSATGNTEAFF. In DNA form, the CDR3 reads TGCAGCGCTACGGGGAACACTGAAGCTTTCTTT.

V gene TRBV28 combines with J gene TRBJ2-3, with 10 positions matching TRBD1. The CDR3 runs to 16 residues. Germline loops: CDR1 MDHEN, CDR2 SYDVKM. The ends lost 2 bases at V and 2 bases at J; junction bases unmatched: 4. The CDR3 here is CASSLRDRGPTDTQYF. CDR3 in DNA: TGTGCCAGCAGTTTACGGGACAGGGGCCCCACAGATACGCAGTATTTT.

This clone was seen only a few times. The rearrangement joins TRBV10-1 to TRBJ2-1; 9 bases line up with TRBD1. This CDR3 comprises 14 residues. CDR1 and CDR2 (germline): WNHNN, SYGVQD (reference sequence). V lost 6 bases and J lost 5; bases outside the gene matches: 5. CDR3 bases: TGCGCCAGCAGCCGGGACAGGGATAACAATGAGCAGTTCTTC. Translating gives CASSRDRDNNEQFF.

V gene TRBV5-1 combines with J gene TRBJ1-6, with 10 positions matching TRBD1. This CDR3 has 16 amino acids. V dropped 3 bases and J dropped 9; count of bases not matched to a gene: 9. Germline values: CDR1 SGHRS, CDR2 YFSETQ. Here the CDR3 reads CASSYLPGTGASPLHF. The CDR3 DNA sequence: TGCGCCAGCAGCTACCTGCCCGGGACAGGGGCTTCACCCCTCCACTTT. The complete variable domain, with remaining parts taken from reference TRBV5-1 and TRBJ1-6, reads KAGVTQTPRYLIKTRGQQVTLSCSPISGHRSVSWYQQTPGQGLQFLFEYFSETQRNKGNFPGRFSGRQFSNSRSEMNVSTLELGDSALYLCASSYLPGTGASPLHFGNGTRLTVT.

This clone was found a few times. This chain joins TRBV10-3 and TRBJ2-7; TRBD1 matches 8 bases. The V gene end was trimmed by 2 bases and the J gene end by 2 bases; junction bases not matched to a gene: 8. Germline lookup yields CDR1 ENHRY and CDR2 SYGVKD. This CDR3 contains 16 residues. CDR3 in amino acids: CAISETPGQVTYEQYF. The CDR3 DNA reads as TGTGCCATCAGTGAGACGCCGGGACAGGTGACCTACGAGCAGTACTTC.

The CDR3 DNA follows: TGTGCCACCTTGAGGAACACTGAAGCTTTCTTT. Its translation is CATLRNTEAFF. This sequence joins TRBV10-3 and TRBJ1-1; no definite D call. Between the trimmed V and J ends, which lost 10 bases and 1 base, there was a span of 7 bases. The CDR3 sequence is 11 residues long. CDR1 is ENHRY, CDR2 SYGVKD, per germline.

The chain couples TRBV28 to TRBJ1-6; TRBD1 is a possible D gene (5 bases). Deletions cut 6 bases from V and 8 bases from J, with 17 bases between. This CDR3 spans 15 amino acids. Germline lookup yields CDR1 MDHEN and CDR2 SYDVKM. The CDR3 loop is CASSPLGLNDSPLHF. The CDR3 DNA reads as TGTGCCAGCAGCCCTCTGGGGCTTAACGATTCACCCCTCCACTTT.

The CDR3 here is CASSESNRGLLTTEAFF. CDR3 nucleotides: TGCGCCAGCAGTGAGTCGAACAGGGGGTTATTGACCACTGAAGCTTTCTTT. This sequence joins TRBV10-1 and TRBJ1-1; 8 bases line up with TRBD1. Germline values: CDR1 WNHNN, CDR2 SYGVQD (reference sequence). J gave up 4 bases and V 0 bases, and 10 bases lay outside the gene matches. This CDR3 region has 17 residues.

The chain employs TRBV4-2 and TRBJ2-7; 11 nucleotides align to TRBD1. Germline V gives CDR1 LGHNA, CDR2 YNFKEQ. There are 14 residues in the CDR3. The V gene end was trimmed by 4 bases and the J gene end by 7 bases; junction bases not matched to a gene: 6. The CDR3 here is CASSLGQGAREQYF. The CDR3 nucleotides are TGTGCCAGCAGCCTCGGACAGGGGGCGCGTGAGCAGTACTTC.

The gene calls are TRBV3-1 (or the pseudogene TRBV3-2) and TRBJ1-5; D is possibly TRBD1 (6 bases). Germline CDR1 reads LGHDT; CDR2 reads YNNKEL (reference sequence). V was shortened by 0 bases and J by 6 bases, with 12 bases between the two germline ends. The CDR3 has 15 residues. CDR3 sequence: CASSQDMGQLQPQHF. The CDR3 DNA sequence: TGTGCCAGCAGCCAAGATATGGGACAACTTCAGCCCCAGCATTTT.

The chain combines TRBV11-2 with TRBJ1-1; tentatively, D is TRBD1 (5 bases). Looked up from germline, CDR1 is SGHAT and CDR2 is FQNNGV. V was cut by 1 base and J by 7 bases, with 10 bases left in between. The CDR3 spans 13 residues. CDR3 loop: CASSLGGSLEAFF. The CDR3 nucleotides are TGTGCCAGCAGCTTAGGGGGCAGCCTTGAAGCTTTCTTT.

The CDR3 here is CASSRSTGSQETQYF. The CDR3 DNA is TGTGCCAGCAGTCGATCGACAGGGTCCCAAGAGACCCAGTACTTC. The genes are TRBV3-1 (or the pseudogene TRBV3-2) and TRBJ2-5; 7 nucleotides agree with TRBD1. The V gene's germline CDR1 is LGHDT and CDR2 YNNKEL (reference sequence). The CDR3 sequence is 15 residues long. Trimming cost V 6 bases and J 1 base; bases outside gene matches: 8.

The V and J genes are TRBV27 and TRBJ2-3; TRBD2 might be the D (6 bases). V was trimmed by 1 base and J by 6 bases, leaving 14 bases between them. The V gene's germline CDR1 is MNHEY and CDR2 SMNVEV (reference sequence). This CDR3 has 15 residues. The CDR3 nucleotides are TGTGCCAGCAGTTTATTCGGACTACCCGGGGATACGCAGTATTTT. Amino acid sequence: CASSLFGLPGDTQYF.

The genes are TRBV5-1 and TRBJ1-2; D unclear. Germline values: CDR1 SGHRS, CDR2 YFSETQ. The CDR3 length is 12 residues. The V and J ends lost 4 bases and 6 bases respectively, with 10 bases between them. Written as DNA, the CDR3 is TGCGCCAGCAGCCCAGACACCGATGGCTACACCTTC. Protein product: CASSPDTDGYTF.

The rearrangement joins TRBV12-2 to TRBJ2-3; TRBD2 reflects the table's D call only, with no check against the DNA. TRBV12-2 is a recognized pseudogene. This CDR3 comprises 22 residues. CDR3 nucleotide sequence: TGTGCAAGTCGCTTAGACGGGGTCCCGGGACTAGCGGGGCGTTCTAGCACAGATACGCAGTATTTT. This encodes CASRLDGVPGLAGRSSTDTQYF.

The V call is TRBV18, the J call TRBJ2-1; D is perhaps TRBD1 (5 bases). V was trimmed by 3 bases and J by 10 bases, leaving 10 bases between them. The germline V gene has CDR1 KGHSH and CDR2 LQKENI. The length of the CDR3 is 12 residues. CDR3: CASSPGLGEQFF. The CDR3 region has the DNA TGTGCCAGCTCACCGGGGCTAGGAGAGCAGTTCTTC.